Listed here are 13 T cell receptor beta chains from one sample, sequenced in a study of blood T cells in healthy people across ages. Through a sample-barcoded 5' primer and a J-beta primer mix, a second PCR was run for roughly 7 to 12 cycles. TCRdb used MiXCR to reprocess the 5' RACE reads, holding one entry per CDR3 protein. The sample has over 600,000 distinct CDR3 sequences; about 56% are singletons. Sequencing used blood. The receptors here all came from a man in his forties or fifties in good health.

This sequence joins TRBV10-3 and TRBJ2-7; a possible D gene is TRBD2 (6 bases). In germline, CDR1 is ENHRY, CDR2 SYGVKD. V was trimmed by 5 bases and J by 7 bases, leaving 9 bases between them. The CDR3 sequence is 11 residues long. DNA of the CDR3: TGTGCCATCAGTCGAGGAGGGGAGCAGTACTTC. Translating gives CAISRGGEQYF.

The V gene is TRBV12-3 or TRBV12-4, the J gene TRBJ2-1; 10 bases fit TRBD2. Trimming took 5 bases from V and 9 from J; bases not matched to a gene: 10. The CDR3 has 15 amino acids. As DNA, the CDR3 is TGTGCCAGCAGTAAGAGACTAGCGGGCCACACTGAGCAGTTCTTC. Translated: CASSKRLAGHTEQFF.

The sample holds a few counts of this clonotype. The J gene is TRBJ2-7, the V gene TRBV9; 7 bases fit TRBD1. V shed 0 bases, J shed 3 bases, and the junction held 3 bases outside the gene matches. There are 14 residues in the CDR3. In germline, CDR1 is SGDLS, CDR2 YYNGEE. The CDR3 region has the DNA TGTGCCAGCAGCGTAGTCCCAGGGGGCTACGAGCAGTACTTC. This translates into CASSVVPGGYEQYF.

This clonotype was seen only once. The chain is built from TRBV7-3 and TRBJ2-7; the match to TRBD1 covers 8 bases. Germline values: CDR1 SGHTA, CDR2 FQGTGA. V dropped 2 bases and J dropped 3; count of bases not matched to a gene: 6. The CDR3 length is 15 residues. CDR3 coding DNA: TGTGCCAGCAGCTTATTCCCCGGACAGGGCTACGAGCAGTACTTC. This gives the protein CASSLFPGQGYEQYF.

This chain uses TRBV4-2 with TRBJ1-1, with D perhaps matching TRBD1 (5 bases). Germline CDR1 and CDR2: LGHNA and YNFKEQ. V was cut by 1 base and J by 10 bases, with 13 bases left in between. This CDR3 has 13 amino acids. The chain's CDR3 is CASSQGDSFRAFF. The CDR3 nucleotides are TGTGCCAGCAGCCAAGGAGACAGCTTTAGAGCTTTCTTT.

V is TRBV3-1 and J is TRBJ2-6, with no clear D. V lost 1 base and J lost 0, with 13 bases in between. Germline V gives CDR1 LGHDT, CDR2 YNNKEL (reference sequence). The CDR3 has 18 residues. This chain's CDR3 is CASSQGQPLSSGANVLTF. CDR3 DNA sequence: TGTGCCAGCAGCCAAGGACAACCCCTGAGCTCTGGGGCCAACGTCCTGACTTTC.

The V and J genes are TRBV6-6 and TRBJ1-5; D is undetermined. Germline CDR1 MNHNY, CDR2 SVGAGI (reference sequence). Trimming cost V 5 bases and J 2 bases, with 7 bases left between them. The CDR3 contains 13 residues. DNA of the CDR3: TGTGCCAGCAGTCGACTGGGCAATCAGCCCCAGCATTTT. As protein: CASSRLGNQPQHF.

The CDR3 here is CASSVGPRTGGGSETQYF. The CDR3 nucleotides read TGTGCCAGCAGCGTAGGTCCCCGGACAGGGGGCGGCAGTGAGACCCAGTACTTC. The chain links TRBV9 to TRBJ2-5; 11 bases match TRBD1. The J segment lost 5 bases and the V segment lost 0 bases, leaving 12 bases of the junction unmatched. Germline V gene data show CDR1 as SGDLS and CDR2 as YYNGEE. The CDR3 spans 18 residues.

The chain links TRBV2 to TRBJ1-4; D perhaps matches TRBD1 (6 bases). Germline values: CDR1 SNHLY, CDR2 FYNNEI. This CDR3 is 19 amino acids long. V lost 2 bases and J lost 4, with 23 bases in between. The CDR3 nucleotides are TGTGCCAGCAGTGAAATCCCGGGGGCAAGGATTGGGCGTAATGAAAAACTGTTTTTT. This translates into CASSEIPGARIGRNEKLFF. Full variable domain (rest looked up from reference TRBV2 and TRBJ1-4): EPEVTQTPSHQVTQMGQEVILRCVPISNHLYFYWYRQILGQKVEFLVSFYNNEISEKSEIFDDQFSVERPDGSNFTLKIRSTKLEDSAMYFCASSEIPGARIGRNEKLFFGSGTQLSVL.

The chain carries TRBV10-3 and TRBJ2-1; D is perhaps TRBD1 (5 bases). The germline V gene has CDR1 ENHRY and CDR2 SYGVKD. Trimming removed 8 bases from V and 1 base from J, with 12 bases in between. This CDR3 spans 14 amino acids. In DNA form, the CDR3 reads TGTGCCATCCAAGGGGCCTCATCCTACAATGAGCAGTTCTTC. Its protein is CAIQGASSYNEQFF.

This clonotype was picked up a small number of times. The rearrangement joins TRBV12-3 or TRBV12-4 to TRBJ2-3; possible D gene TRBD2, 6 bases. The CDR3 runs 14 residues. Trimming took 7 bases from V and 6 from J, leaving 17 bases between them. The CDR3 loop is CASTLGGLGDTQYF. The DNA for the CDR3 is TGTGCCAGCACCTTGGGGGGACTTGGGGATACGCAGTATTTT.

This clonotype showed up just once. The chain has TRBV7-8 and TRBJ1-2, with 8 bases aligning to TRBD1. With V trimmed by 2 bases and J by 7 bases, 9 bases remained unmatched. Germline V lookup: CDR1 SGHVS, CDR2 FQNEAQ. The CDR3 covers 15 residues. This CDR3 is CASSLTGGLSGGYTF. Written as DNA, the CDR3 is TGTGCCAGCAGCTTAACAGGGGGACTATCGGGTGGCTACACCTTC.

The chain employs TRBV7-2 and TRBJ1-6, with 7 bases lining up with TRBD1. The CDR3 consists of 17 residues. V shed 1 base and J 10 bases; nucleotides not matched to a gene: 13. Germline V gives CDR1 SGHTA, CDR2 FQGNSA. CDR3 amino acids: CASSLGFDRAQRSPLHF. Written as DNA, the CDR3 is TGTGCCAGCAGCTTAGGATTCGACAGGGCGCAGAGATCACCCCTCCACTTT.